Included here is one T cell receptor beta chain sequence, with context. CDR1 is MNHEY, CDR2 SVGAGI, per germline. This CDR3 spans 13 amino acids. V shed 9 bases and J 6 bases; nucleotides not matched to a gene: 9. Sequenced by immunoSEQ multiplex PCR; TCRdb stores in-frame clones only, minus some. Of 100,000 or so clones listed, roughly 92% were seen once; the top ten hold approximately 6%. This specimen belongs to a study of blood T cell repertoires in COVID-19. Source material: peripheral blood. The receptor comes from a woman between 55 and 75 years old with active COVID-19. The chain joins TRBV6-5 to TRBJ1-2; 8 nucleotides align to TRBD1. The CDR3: CASNLETGDGYTF. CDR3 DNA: TGTGCCAGTAATTTGGAGACAGGGGATGGCTACACCTTC.